The sequence of this T cell receptor (beta chain) was determined in a study of blood T cell repertoires in COVID-19. Study context: From the United States, Italy and Spain came samples of acute and convalescent COVID-19.

The CDR3 sequence is 15 residues long. Trimming cost V 2 bases and J 7 bases; bases outside gene matches: 9. CDR1 SNHLY and CDR2 FYNNEI come from the germline V gene. TCRdb's copy holds only in-frame clones and misses some; the assay was immunoSEQ multiplex PCR. The data hold 80,000 to 100,000 clones, with 75% to 90% observed a single time. The rearrangement links TRBV2 to TRBJ2-5; TRBD2 aligns across 8 bases. Material for sequencing was peripheral blood. The origin of this receptor is a human donor in a cohort sampled during active COVID-19. CDR3: CASSERLAGETTQYF. As DNA, the CDR3 is TGTGCCAGCAGTGAAAGGCTAGCGGGTGAGACGACCCAGTACTTC.